This T cell receptor (beta chain) is from a study of T-cell memory formation after mild COVID-19. TCRdb re-called the 5' RACE reads through MiXCR, storing one row per CDR3 protein. The table records about 100,000 distinct CDR3 sequences, around 10% of them present only once. Study conclusions and caveats: Most CD4+ clones that shrank were in CM and EM, while CD8+ ones turned up in EMRA. Contracting clones, day 15 to 85, had balanced CD4/CD8, and later expanders favored CD4+. Cross-reactive memory appears to have joined, as suggested by some responding clones showing up in pre-infection memory.

This clonotype was observed many times. What it recognizes is unknown. The sample was PBMCs or a T cell subset sorted from them (not recorded which). The sequence came from a man between 18 and 35 years old who had mild COVID-19 (a few samples of this study predate the infection). Cell type and time point are not known.

CDR3 DNA: TGTGCCAGCAGCTTCCCGGGGCTCCTAGGCTACACCTTC. This translates into CASSFPGLLGYTF. The rearrangement links TRBV7-9 to TRBJ1-2, with a possible D match to TRBD1 (5 bases). The length of the CDR3 is 13 residues. The germline V gene has CDR1 SEHNR and CDR2 FQNEAQ (reference sequence). V lost 3 bases and J 8 bases, leaving 13 bases between the germline ends.